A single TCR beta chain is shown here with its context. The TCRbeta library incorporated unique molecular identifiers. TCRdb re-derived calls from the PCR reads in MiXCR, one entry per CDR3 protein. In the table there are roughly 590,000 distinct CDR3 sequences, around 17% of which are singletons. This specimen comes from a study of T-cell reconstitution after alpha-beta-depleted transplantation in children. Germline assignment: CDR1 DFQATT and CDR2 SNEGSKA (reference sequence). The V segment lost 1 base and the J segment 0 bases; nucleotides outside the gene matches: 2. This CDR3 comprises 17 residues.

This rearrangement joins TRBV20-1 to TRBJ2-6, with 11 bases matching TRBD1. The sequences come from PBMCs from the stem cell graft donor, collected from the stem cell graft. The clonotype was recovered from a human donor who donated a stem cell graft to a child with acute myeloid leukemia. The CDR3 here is CSARGTGGGSGANVLTF. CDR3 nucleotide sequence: TGCAGTGCTAGAGGGACAGGGGGCGGCTCTGGGGCCAACGTCCTGACTTTC.